This is a list of T cell receptor beta chains from one sample in a study of blood T cells in healthy people across ages. One entry per CDR3 protein results from TCRdb running MiXCR on the 5' RACE reads. The sample carries 800,000 or so distinct CDR3 sequences, around 68% recorded once. Material: blood. All receptors come from a man aged 30 to 39 in good health. Each CDR3 is given with its conserved first and last residue. The D gene is left open where the match is weak. Size tells how often a clone was seen (once, few, many) or the class of an expanded clone, and some rows leave it out.

J: TRBJ2-5; size: -; D: TRBD2; V: TRBV6-5; DNA: TGTGCCTGGAGTGGACTAGCGGGAGAGACCCAGTACTTC; CDR3: CAWSGLAGETQYF
J: TRBJ2-1; size: -; D: -; V: TRBV6-2/TRBV6-3; DNA: TGTGCCAGCATCTACGACCTATTAAATTACAAGGAGCAGTTCTTC; CDR3: CASIYDLLNYKEQFF
J: TRBJ2-5; size: many; D: -; V: TRBV5-5; DNA: TGTGCCAGCAGCTTGGCCGGGGTACAAGAGACCCAGTACTTC; CDR3: CASSLAGVQETQYF
J: TRBJ1-6; size: once; D: -; V: TRBV9; DNA: TGTGCCAGCAGCGTCGAGTCCCAGGGGAATTCACCCCTCCACTTT; CDR3: CASSVESQGNSPLHF
J: TRBJ2-1; size: many; D: TRBD1; V: TRBV15; DNA: TGTGCCACCAGCAGAACAGGGGATGAGCAGTTCTTC; CDR3: CATSRTGDEQFF
J: TRBJ2-3; size: few; D: -; V: TRBV5-1; DNA: TGCGCCAGCAGCTTGGAAGGCGGTCCTAGCACAGATACGCAGTATTTT; CDR3: CASSLEGGPSTDTQYF
J: TRBJ2-5; size: -; D: -; V: TRBV7-2; DNA: TGTGCCAGCAGCCCGTTGGGACCTTTAGAGACCCAGTACTTC; CDR3: CASSPLGPLETQYF
J: TRBJ2-1; size: -; D: -; V: TRBV7-3; DNA: TGTGCCAGCGGGGATAGGGGGGATGAGCAGTTCTTC; CDR3: CASGDRGDEQFF
J: TRBJ1-2; size: -; D: -; V: TRBV21-1; DNA: TGTGCCAGCAGCACCCCATGGGGGCGGAACTATGGCTACACCTTC; CDR3: CASSTPWGRNYGYTF
J: TRBJ1-4; size: -; D: -; V: TRBV28; DNA: TGTGCCAGCAGTTCAGGGTCAAGTAATGAAAAACTGTTTTTT; CDR3: CASSSGSSNEKLFF
J: TRBJ2-7; size: -; D: -; V: TRBV12-3/TRBV12-4; DNA: TGTGCCAGCAGTCGGTTGGGACCTTCCCTCGGCGGCGAGCAGTACTTC; CDR3: CASSRLGPSLGGEQYF
J: TRBJ2-7; size: few; D: TRBD1; V: TRBV7-3; DNA: TGTGCCAGCAGCCCCAGTCCGGGACAGCTTTACGAGCAGTACTTC; CDR3: CASSPSPGQLYEQYF
J: TRBJ1-3; size: few; D: -; V: TRBV4-3; DNA: TGCGCCAGCAGCCAAGATCTAACAGGGAGAGGGGGAAACACCATATATTTT; CDR3: CASSQDLTGRGGNTIYF
J: TRBJ2-3; size: -; D: TRBD2; V: TRBV5-1; DNA: TGCGCCAGCAGCTTGCCAGCGGGGGCCACAGATACGCAGTATTTT; CDR3: CASSLPAGATDTQYF
J: TRBJ2-5; size: -; D: -; V: TRBV20-1; DNA: TGCAGTGCTAGAGATCTGGGTTCGGAGACCCAGTACTTC; CDR3: CSARDLGSETQYF
J: TRBJ1-6; size: -; D: -; V: TRBV2; DNA: TGTGCCAGCCGCCTCGTAAAGGCCGGCAATAATTCACCCCTCCACTTT; CDR3: CASRLVKAGNNSPLHF